Each of the 7 T cell receptor beta chains below was sequenced from the same sample in a study of PD-1 blockade in classical Hodgkin lymphoma. Produced via immunoSEQ multiplex PCR; TCRdb's table is partial and in-frame only. The data show about 25,000 clones, around 80% seen once. In every patient, relapse followed autologous stem cell transplantation, while exposure to brentuximab vedotin differed. The input for sequencing was peripheral blood mononuclear cells (PBMCs), taken at baseline. Source of these receptors: a human donor with classical Hodgkin lymphoma.

This clone turned up a few times. This chain joins TRBV19 and TRBJ1-2; no clear D gene. Trimming took 3 bases from V and 2 from J, leaving 7 bases between them. This CDR3 spans 13 amino acids. Germline V lookup: CDR1 LNHDA, CDR2 SQIVND (reference sequence). Written as DNA, the CDR3 is TGTGCCAGTAGTATCGGCAGGAACTATGGCTACACCTTC. It codes for CASSIGRNYGYTF.

The genes are TRBV6-9 and TRBJ1-3; the match to TRBD1 covers 8 bases. This CDR3 has 14 amino acids. Germline-derived CDR1 and CDR2 are MNHGY and SVAAGI. V gave up 7 bases and J gave up 4 bases; unmatched junction bases: 6. The CDR3 nucleotides are TGTGCCAGCATCCCAGGGGGCTCGGGAAACACCATATATTTT. Protein sequence: CASIPGGSGNTIYF.

The chain employs TRBV6-6 and TRBJ2-3; 9 bases align to TRBD1. Germline loops: CDR1 MNHNY, CDR2 SVGAGI (reference sequence). This CDR3 has 15 amino acids. The J segment lost 4 bases and the V segment lost 2 bases, leaving 4 bases of the junction unmatched. The CDR3 nucleotides are TGTGCCAGCAGTTACCCTTGGACAGGGGCAGATACGCAGTATTTT. Translation: CASSYPWTGADTQYF.

The chain carries TRBV28 and TRBJ1-2; D may be TRBD1 (5 bases). The germline V gene has CDR1 MDHEN and CDR2 SYDVKM. Trimming cost V 3 bases and J 8 bases, with 22 bases left between them. The CDR3 is 16 amino acids. CDR3 loop: CASSFVGRDGDRGYTF. CDR3 bases: TGTGCCAGCAGTTTTGTGGGGCGGGACGGAGATCGGGGCTACACCTTC.

The count of this clone is one. This chain links TRBV6-6 with TRBJ2-3; 8 bases fit TRBD2. CDR3 length equals 16 residues. V was pared by 5 bases and J by 7 bases, with 14 bases of the junction left unmatched. Germline CDR1 reads MNHNY; CDR2 reads SVGAGI (reference sequence). This CDR3 reads CASSPRTSGPRNTQYF. CDR3 in DNA: TGTGCCAGCAGTCCCCGCACTAGCGGACCTCGAAATACGCAGTATTTT.

The rearrangement joins TRBV10-3 to TRBJ2-7; TRBD1 matches 8 bases. Germline trimming cut 0 bases from V and 5 bases from J; bases unmatched to any gene: 6. This CDR3 has 15 residues. The germline V gene encodes CDR1 ENHRY and CDR2 SYGVKD. The CDR3 sequence is CAISESEDRANEQYF. CDR3 in DNA: TGTGCCATCAGTGAGTCGGAGGACAGGGCCAACGAGCAGTACTTC.

CDR3 sequence (DNA): TGTGCCAGCAGCCCTCTAGCGGGGGGCACAGATACGCAGTATTTT. It encodes CASSPLAGGTDTQYF. The chain recombines TRBV7-9 with TRBJ2-3; the match to TRBD2 covers 10 bases. V was clipped by 5 bases and J by 1 base; unmatched bases: 3. The CDR3 contains 15 residues. Germline V gives CDR1 SEHNR, CDR2 FQNEAQ (reference sequence).